What follows are 20 T cell receptor beta chains derived from one specimen sequenced in a study of memory CD4+ T cells and cytomegalovirus serostatus. Profiling relied on immunoSEQ multiplex PCR, and the TCRdb table lists in-frame clones only, not all of them. The profile shows more than 45,000 clones, approximately 78% of them singletons. The sort gate was single viable CD3+CD4+CD8-CD45RO+ cells for memory CD4+ T cells. Sequencing was performed on memory CD4+ T cells from blood. These receptors were obtained from an adult in good health and CMV-seronegative.

The chain employs TRBV19 and TRBJ1-2; no definite D call. Trimming cost V 5 bases and J 4 bases, with 5 bases left between them. The V gene's germline CDR1 is LNHDA and CDR2 SQIVND (reference sequence). The CDR3 totals 11 residues. The CDR3 bases are TGTGCCAGTAGTCTGGGCTATGGCTACACCTTC. Its translation is CASSLGYGYTF.

V and J are TRBV6-5 and TRBJ1-1; D may be TRBD1 (6 bases). CDR1 MNHEY and CDR2 SVGAGI come from the germline V gene. V was cut by 5 bases and J by 4 bases, with 8 bases left in between. CDR3 length equals 12 residues. The CDR3 sequence is CASSTGSTEAFF. CDR3 nucleotides: TGTGCCAGCAGTACAGGGTCCACTGAAGCTTTCTTT.

V and J are TRBV7-3 and TRBJ2-5; the match to TRBD2 covers 12 bases. V was pared by 5 bases and J by 1 base, with 5 bases of the junction left unmatched. From germline, CDR1 is SGHTA and CDR2 FQGTGA. The CDR3 has 16 residues. CDR3 loop: CASSPSGRVSQETQYF. The CDR3 region has the DNA TGTGCCAGCAGCCCTAGCGGGAGGGTCTCCCAAGAGACCCAGTACTTC.

The chain uses TRBV6-5 and TRBJ1-3, with 7 bases identical to TRBD1. The CDR3 spans 15 residues. CDR1 and CDR2 (germline): MNHEY, SVGAGI. The V gene end was trimmed by 6 bases and the J gene end by 6 bases; junction bases not matched to a gene: 11. Written as DNA, the CDR3 is TGTGCCAGCAGGCGGTTGGGGGACAGTGTAAACACCATATATTTT. Protein product: CASRRLGDSVNTIYF.

The V gene is TRBV29-1, the J gene TRBJ1-1; TRBD1 aligns across 8 bases. V lost 7 bases to trimming and J lost 11 bases; unmatched junction nucleotides: 6. The CDR3 has 10 residues. CDR1 is SQVTM, CDR2 ANQGSEA, per germline. CDR3 coding DNA: TGCAGCGCCGCGGACAGGGTGGCTTTCTTT. As protein: CSAADRVAFF. Full variable domain (remainder filled in from reference TRBV29-1 and TRBJ1-1): SAVISQKPSRDICQRGTSLTIQCQVDSQVTMMFWYRQQPGQSLTLIATANQGSEATYESGFVIDKFPISRPNLTFSTLTVSNMSPEDSSIYLCSAADRVAFFGQGTRLTVV.

This clone was picked up one time. The chain links TRBV6-5 to TRBJ2-5; D may be TRBD2 (6 bases). This CDR3 is 15 amino acids long. Trimming stripped 6 bases from V and 2 bases from J, with 16 bases between. The V gene's germline CDR1 is MNHEY and CDR2 SVGAGI. CDR3 loop: CASSSPGVGQETQYF. The CDR3 coding sequence is TGTGCCAGCAGCTCGCCGGGGGTGGGACAAGAGACCCAGTACTTC.

The CDR3 sequence is CASSLAGVAGGGEQFF. The CDR3 nucleotides are TGTGCCAGCAGCTTAGCGGGCGTAGCGGGAGGGGGTGAGCAGTTCTTC. The gene calls are TRBV11-1 and TRBJ2-1; 11 bases agree with TRBD2. In germline, CDR1 is SGHAT, CDR2 FQDESV (reference sequence). The CDR3 is 16 amino acids. The trim removed 0 bases at V and 9 bases at J, leaving 7 bases unmatched.

This clone has just a few counts. The same CDR3 also results from other DNA sequences found in this sample. This rearrangement joins TRBV5-1 to TRBJ1-4; D is uncertain. This CDR3 has 14 amino acids. Trimming left V 0 bases short and J 7 bases short, with 10 bases between. Germline V gives CDR1 SGHRS, CDR2 YFSETQ. For the CDR3, the DNA is TGCGCCAGCAGCTTGGGTGGCGTGGGTGAAAAACTGTTTTTT. Protein: CASSLGGVGEKLFF.

This clone occurred a few times. The chain uses TRBV7-2 and TRBJ2-3; 8 bases are a match to TRBD1. J gave up 4 bases and V 5 bases, and 2 bases lay outside the gene matches. Germline lookup yields CDR1 SGHTA and CDR2 FQGNSA. CDR3 length: 13 amino acids. The CDR3 nucleotides are TGTGCCAGCAGCATGGACAGGGCAGATACGCAGTATTTT. Its protein is CASSMDRADTQYF.

Comment on this clone: Mismatch with germline at one junction end may stem from a read error. V usage is TRBV7-8 and J usage is TRBJ2-2; D possibly matches TRBD1 or TRBD2 (5 bases each). Germline lookup yields CDR1 SGHVS and CDR2 FQNEAQ. This CDR3 comprises 14 residues. The CDR3: CATSGPINTRELFF. The CDR3 DNA reads TGTGCCACCTCGGGGCCCATAAACACCAGGGAGCTGTTTTTT. The full variable domain, in which reference TRBV7-8 and TRBJ2-2 provide the parts outside the CDR3, is GAGVSQSPRYKVAKRGQDVALRCDPISGHVSLFWYQQALGQGPEFLTYFQNEAQLDKSGLPSDRFFAERPEGSVSTLKIQRTQQEDSAVYLCATSGPINTRELFFGEGSRLTVL.

This sequence joins TRBV2 and TRBJ1-6; the D is unclear. There are 13 residues in the CDR3. Germline V gives CDR1 SNHLY, CDR2 FYNNEI. V lost 0 bases and J 10 bases, leaving 7 bases between the germline ends. In DNA form, the CDR3 reads TGTGCCAGCAGTGAAGCGCTGGGGTCACCCCTCCACTTT. Its translation is CASSEALGSPLHF. Variable domain in full (rest from reference TRBV2 and TRBJ1-6): EPEVTQTPSHQVTQMGQEVILRCVPISNHLYFYWYRQILGQKVEFLVSFYNNEISEKSEIFDDQFSVERPDGSNFTLKIRSTKLEDSAMYFCASSEALGSPLHFGNGTRLTVT.

CDR3 protein: CASSLGPSSYEQYF. The CDR3 bases are TGTGCCAGCAGCCTAGGGCCCAGCTCCTACGAGCAGTACTTC. The V and J genes are TRBV7-2 and TRBJ2-7; D unclear. There are 14 residues in the CDR3. The germline V gene has CDR1 SGHTA and CDR2 FQGNSA. V was trimmed by 5 bases and J by 0 bases, leaving 11 bases between them.

V usage is TRBV12-5 and J usage is TRBJ1-5; 10 bases match TRBD1. The germline V gene encodes CDR1 LGHNT and CDR2 FRNRAP. J gave up 11 bases and V 1 base, and 8 bases lay outside the gene matches. CDR3 size: 15 residues. The CDR3 sequence is CASGLGNPGQGSQHF. The CDR3 DNA sequence: TGTGCTAGTGGTTTGGGTAATCCGGGACAGGGGTCCCAGCATTTT.

This chain links TRBV7-2 with TRBJ2-5, with no clear D. Germline V gene data show CDR1 as SGHTA and CDR2 as FQGNSA. The V end was cut by 4 bases, the J end by 1 base, with 13 bases between. CDR3 length: 15 residues. The CDR3 loop reads CASSSALVTQETQYF. The CDR3 DNA reads TGTGCCAGCAGCTCGGCCCTAGTGACCCAAGAGACCCAGTACTTC.

V gene TRBV11-3 combines with J gene TRBJ2-1; a possible D gene is TRBD2 (5 bases). Germline V lookup: CDR1 SGHNT, CDR2 YENEEA. The CDR3 is 16 amino acids. V was trimmed by 5 bases and J by 3 bases, leaving 17 bases between them. CDR3 protein: CASSQGGSIGYNEQFF. The CDR3 DNA follows: TGTGCCAGCAGCCAAGGAGGCTCGATAGGCTACAATGAGCAGTTCTTC.

The genes are TRBV27 and TRBJ1-1, with 7 bases lining up with TRBD1. With 2 bases clipped from V and 3 bases from J, the junction kept 15 bases outside the gene matches. The CDR3 totals 18 residues. Germline V gene sequence: CDR1 MNHEY, CDR2 SMNVEV (reference sequence). The chain's CDR3 is CASSLIGTAPRRDTEAFF. CDR3 DNA: TGTGCCAGCAGTTTAATAGGGACAGCACCTCGAAGGGACACTGAAGCTTTCTTT.

The V gene is TRBV7-9, the J gene TRBJ2-1; TRBD2 agrees at 11 bases. Germline CDR1 reads SEHNR; CDR2 reads FQNEAQ (reference sequence). CDR3 length: 16 residues. J was trimmed by 10 bases and V by 5 bases; bases with no gene match: 13. CDR3 region: CASSQMVAGGPLEQFF. In DNA, the CDR3 is TGTGCCAGCAGCCAGATGGTAGCGGGAGGGCCACTCGAGCAGTTCTTC.

This clone was counted only a few times. The chain combines TRBV5-1 with TRBJ2-7; D is undetermined. V lost 1 base, J lost 3 bases, and 14 bases lay in between. CDR1 is SGHRS, CDR2 YFSETQ, per germline. The CDR3 length is 15 residues. The CDR3 nucleotides are TGCGCCAGCAGCTTGTCCCCAGGCCCAAGCTACGAGCAGTACTTC. It translates to CASSLSPGPSYEQYF.

The chain combines TRBV5-1 with TRBJ2-1; 13 bases align to TRBD2. This CDR3 comprises 15 residues. The germline gives CDR1 SGHRS, CDR2 YFSETQ. The J segment lost 7 bases and the V segment lost 4 bases, leaving 5 bases of the junction unmatched. The CDR3 loop reads CASSLETSGGNEQFF. The CDR3 region has the DNA TGCGCCAGCAGCCTGGAGACTAGCGGGGGGAATGAGCAGTTCTTC.

This chain uses TRBV6-1 with TRBJ1-2; D perhaps matches TRBD1 (5 bases). Trimming removed 3 bases at V and 5 bases at J, with 13 bases between. CDR1 MNHNS and CDR2 SASEGT come from the germline V gene. This CDR3 spans 14 amino acids. CDR3 sequence: CASSDPGILYGYTF. CDR3 in DNA: TGTGCCAGCAGTGATCCAGGGATACTTTATGGCTACACCTTC.